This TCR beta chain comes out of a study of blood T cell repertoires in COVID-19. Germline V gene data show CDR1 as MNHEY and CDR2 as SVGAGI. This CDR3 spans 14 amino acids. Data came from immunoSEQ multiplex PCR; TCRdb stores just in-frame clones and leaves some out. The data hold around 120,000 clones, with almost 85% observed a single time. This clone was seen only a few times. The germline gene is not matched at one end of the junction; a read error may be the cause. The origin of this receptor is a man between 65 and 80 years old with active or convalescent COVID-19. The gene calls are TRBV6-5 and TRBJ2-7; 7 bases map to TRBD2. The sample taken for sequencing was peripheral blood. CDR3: CREDVVCGSYEQYF. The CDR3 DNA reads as TGCCGGGAGGACGTTGTTTGCGGCTCCTACGAGCAGTACTTC.